The 20 T cell receptor beta chains given below trace back to one sample, sequenced in a study of cytomegalovirus exposure and HLA in healthy donors. Vbeta (60) and Jbeta (13) primers were used in the PCR. Sequencing used immunoSEQ multiplex PCR; TCRdb keeps in-frame clones, though not all of them. Of 90,000 to 150,000 clones in the sample, about three quarters were seen once. The source material was PBMCs. These receptors were obtained from a woman between 25 and 40 years old in good health and CMV-seropositive.

The chain combines TRBV11-2 with TRBJ1-6; D not resolved. V was cut by 2 bases and J by 6 bases, with 11 bases left in between. This CDR3 region has 15 residues. Germline-derived CDR1 and CDR2 are SGHAT and FQNNGV. CDR3 region: CASSLSPGTNSPLHF. CDR3 nucleotides: TGTGCCAGCAGCTTATCCCCAGGAACTAATTCACCCCTCCACTTT. Looking up the rest from reference TRBV11-2 and TRBJ1-6 gives the full variable domain: EAGVAQSPRYKIIEKRQSVAFWCNPISGHATLYWYQQILGQGPKLLIQFQNNGVVDDSQLPKDRFSAERLKGVDSTLKIQPAKLEDSAVYLCASSLSPGTNSPLHFGNGTRLTVT.

The V and J genes are TRBV4-2 and TRBJ2-7, with 8 nucleotides matching TRBD1. Germline V gene sequence: CDR1 LGHNA, CDR2 YNFKEQ. V lost 1 base to trimming and J lost 2 bases; unmatched junction nucleotides: 10. The CDR3 extends over 17 amino acids. This CDR3 is CASSQAQGGQGPYEQYF. The CDR3 nucleotides read TGTGCCAGCAGCCAAGCCCAGGGAGGACAGGGTCCCTACGAGCAGTACTTC.

The chain uses TRBV11-2 and TRBJ2-5; 8 bases match TRBD2. The CDR3 sequence is 16 residues long. V lost 1 base, J lost 0 bases, and 4 bases stayed unmatched. Germline values: CDR1 SGHAT, CDR2 FQNNGV. The CDR3 reads CASSLARGGYQETQYF. CDR3 coding DNA: TGTGCCAGCAGCTTAGCTCGCGGGGGGTACCAAGAGACCCAGTACTTC.

The rearrangement joins TRBV19 to TRBJ2-1, with 11 positions matching TRBD1. Looked up from germline, CDR1 is LNHDA and CDR2 is SQIVND (reference sequence). CDR3 size: 13 residues. Losses at the gene ends were 5 bases for V and 10 bases for J; bases not matched to a gene: 4. The CDR3 spells CASSGDRGTEQFF. CDR3 DNA sequence: TGTGCCAGTAGTGGGGACAGGGGGACCGAGCAGTTCTTC.

V and J are TRBV27 and TRBJ2-7; 8 nucleotides agree with TRBD1. Per the germline V gene, CDR1 is MNHEY and CDR2 is SMNVEV (reference sequence). This CDR3 comprises 13 residues. The J segment lost 3 bases and the V segment lost 5 bases, leaving 3 bases of the junction unmatched. CDR3 sequence: CASSDRGIYEQYF. The CDR3 bases are TGTGCCAGCAGTGACAGGGGAATCTACGAGCAGTACTTC.

The chain couples TRBV7-2 to TRBJ2-7; TRBD2 matches 10 bases. Per the germline V gene, CDR1 is SGHTA and CDR2 is FQGNSA. The CDR3 spans 17 residues. V lost 0 bases to trimming and J lost 3 bases; unmatched junction nucleotides: 8. The CDR3: CASSLAPTSGRHYEQYF. The CDR3 DNA follows: TGTGCCAGCAGCTTAGCCCCGACTAGCGGGCGACACTACGAGCAGTACTTC.

The chain joins TRBV28 to TRBJ2-7; a weak D match, TRBD2 (6 bases). V was clipped by 5 bases and J by 1 base, with 18 bases between them. Germline CDR1 and CDR2: MDHEN and SYDVKM. The CDR3 runs to 16 residues. As DNA, the CDR3 is TGTGCCAGCAGTCCAATTAAGGCCAGCGGGTCCTACGAGCAGTACTTC. This encodes CASSPIKASGSYEQYF. Drawing the rest from reference TRBV28 and TRBJ2-7, the complete variable domain is DVKVTQSSRYLVKRTGEKVFLECVQDMDHENMFWYRQDPGLGLRLIYFSYDVKMKEKGDIPEGYSVSREKKERFSLILESASTNQTSMYLCASSPIKASGSYEQYFGPGTRLTVT.

This clone was found a few times. This rearrangement joins TRBV7-9 to TRBJ1-1, with TRBD1 as a possible D gene (5 bases). This CDR3 region has 14 residues. With 1 base removed from V and 4 bases from J, the gap between germline ends came to 10 bases. Germline lookup yields CDR1 SEHNR and CDR2 FQNEAQ (reference sequence). CDR3 coding DNA: TGTGCCAGCAGCTTAGGCGGGGGGAGCACTGAAGCTTTCTTT. It is translated as CASSLGGGSTEAFF.

The rearrangement uses TRBV5-5 and TRBJ2-7, with 7 bases that match TRBD1. This CDR3 has 13 residues. J gave up 7 bases and V 0 bases, and 4 bases lay outside the gene matches. The germline V gene encodes CDR1 SGHKS and CDR2 YYEKEE (reference sequence). The DNA of the CDR3 is TGTGCCAGCAGCTTGGGGGGCAGGGGGGAGCAGTACTTC. Protein product: CASSLGGRGEQYF.

The gene calls are TRBV6-6 and TRBJ1-2; D is possibly TRBD1 (6 bases). Germline values: CDR1 MNHNY, CDR2 SVGAGI (reference sequence). V was shortened by 6 bases and J by 2 bases, with 16 bases between the two germline ends. The CDR3 has 15 amino acids. CDR3 sequence: CASSQSWGTNYGYTF. The DNA of the CDR3 is TGTGCCAGCAGCCAAAGTTGGGGGACAAACTATGGCTACACCTTC.

This clone was seen just once. The chain has TRBV7-9 and TRBJ2-5; 8 positions agree with TRBD2. J lost 1 base, V lost 6 bases, and 4 bases had no gene match. The CDR3 is made up of 14 amino acids. Germline V gene data show CDR1 as SEHNR and CDR2 as FQNEAQ (reference sequence). The CDR3 nucleotides are TGTGCCAGCAGTGCCGGGGGGGGCCAAGAGACCCAGTACTTC. Translating it yields CASSAGGGQETQYF.

Note on this clone: Other DNA sequences in the same sample also yield this CDR3. V usage is TRBV7-3 and J usage is TRBJ2-7, with D tentatively TRBD2 (6 bases). Trimming cost V 0 bases and J 6 bases, with 12 bases left between them. The germline gives CDR1 SGHTA, CDR2 FQGTGA. This CDR3 comprises 14 residues. This chain's CDR3 is CASSLTGGYSEQYF. The DNA for the CDR3 is TGTGCCAGCAGCTTAACGGGGGGATACAGCGAGCAGTACTTC.

This clone was recorded only once. The chain carries TRBV27 and TRBJ2-4; 7 positions match TRBD1. Trimming cost V 6 bases and J 4 bases; bases outside gene matches: 6. Germline CDR1 and CDR2: MNHEY and SMNVEV (reference sequence). CDR3 size: 14 residues. This chain's CDR3 is CASRDGTEKNIQYF. CDR3 bases: TGTGCCAGCAGAGACGGGACAGAGAAAAACATTCAGTACTTC.

The rearrangement uses TRBV6-1 and TRBJ2-7; 10 bases agree with TRBD1. Trimming removed 5 bases from V and 5 bases from J; junction bases left unmatched: 9. This CDR3 has 15 amino acids. Per germline, CDR1 MNHNS and CDR2 SASEGT. As DNA, the CDR3 is TGTGCCAGCAGTTCAACGGACAGGGGGATCAACGAGCAGTACTTC. Translation: CASSSTDRGINEQYF.

The rearrangement uses TRBV5-4 and TRBJ2-3, with 10 bases fitting TRBD2. The V and J ends lost 0 bases and 3 bases, in that order; junction bases with no gene match: 7. Germline CDR1 is SGHNT and CDR2 is YYREEE (reference sequence). This CDR3 has 17 amino acids. CDR3 sequence (DNA): TGTGCCAGCAGCTTGGCTAGCGGGGGAGGTTTTACAGATACGCAGTATTTT. Protein product: CASSLASGGGFTDTQYF.

The gene calls are TRBV9 and TRBJ1-2; D gene uncertain. CDR1 and CDR2 from the germline V gene are SGDLS and YYNGEE. The V end lost 0 bases, the J end lost 12 bases, and 12 bases lay between the germline ends. The length of the CDR3 is 12 residues. In nucleotides, the CDR3 is TGTGCCAGCAGCGTAGGCGGGATCCCGCACACCTTC. Its translation: CASSVGGIPHTF. The variable domain in full, completed from reference TRBV9 and TRBJ1-2, reads DSGVTQTPKHLITATGQRVTLRCSPRSGDLSVYWYQQSLDQGLQFLIQYYNGEERAKGNILERFSAQQFPDLHSELNLSSLELGDSALYFCASSVGGIPHTFGSGTRLTVV.

The chain uses TRBV27 and TRBJ2-3; TRBD2 might be the D (7 bases). The V gene lost 8 bases and the J gene lost 3 bases, with 24 bases spanning the gap. The CDR3 is 17 residues long. In germline, CDR1 is MNHEY, CDR2 SMNVEV (reference sequence). The chain's CDR3 is CASYSLGGASRTDTQYF. CDR3 DNA sequence: TGTGCCAGCTATTCCTTGGGGGGGGCTTCGAGGACAGATACGCAGTATTTT.

This sequence joins TRBV5-1 and TRBJ2-1; 9 nucleotides agree with TRBD1. After removal of 7 bases from V and 5 bases from J, the junction contained 7 bases not matched to a gene. CDR1 is SGHRS, CDR2 YFSETQ, per germline. The CDR3 extends over 14 amino acids. CDR3 in amino acids: CASSGTGSDNEQFF. DNA for the CDR3: TGCGCCAGCTCCGGGACAGGGTCCGACAATGAGCAGTTCTTC.

This chain connects TRBV15 to TRBJ1-2, with D maybe TRBD1 (5 bases). The germline V and J ends were trimmed by 4 bases and 7 bases, with 22 bases remaining between them. The germline V gene encodes CDR1 LNHNV and CDR2 YYDKDF (reference sequence). The CDR3 contains 16 residues. This chain's CDR3 is CATSTGGVRGSGGYTF. The CDR3 DNA sequence: TGTGCCACCAGCACCGGAGGGGTCCGCGGTAGCGGTGGCTACACCTTC.

In its sample, this clone was seen a few times. Other DNA variants within this sample encode the same CDR3. The chain combines TRBV30 with TRBJ2-1, with 13 positions matching TRBD2. J gave up 4 bases and V 3 bases, and 6 bases lay outside the gene matches. The CDR3 contains 16 residues. Looked up from germline, CDR1 is GTSNPN and CDR2 is SVGIG (reference sequence). This CDR3 is CAWSYTSGGGYNEQFF. The CDR3, as DNA: TGTGCCTGGAGCTATACTAGCGGGGGGGGATACAATGAGCAGTTCTTC.